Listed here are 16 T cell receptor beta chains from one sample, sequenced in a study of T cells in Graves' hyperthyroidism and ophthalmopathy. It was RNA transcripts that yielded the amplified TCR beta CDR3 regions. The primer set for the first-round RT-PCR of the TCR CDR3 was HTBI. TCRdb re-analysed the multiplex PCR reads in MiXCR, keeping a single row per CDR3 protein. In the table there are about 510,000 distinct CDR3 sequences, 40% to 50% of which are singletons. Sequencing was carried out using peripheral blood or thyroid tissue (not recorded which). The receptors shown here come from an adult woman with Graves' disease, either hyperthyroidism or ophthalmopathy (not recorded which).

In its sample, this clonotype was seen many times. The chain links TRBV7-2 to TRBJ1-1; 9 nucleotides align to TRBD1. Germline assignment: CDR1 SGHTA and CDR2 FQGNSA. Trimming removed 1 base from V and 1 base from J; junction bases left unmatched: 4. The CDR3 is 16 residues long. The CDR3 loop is CASSLVTGGTNTEAFF. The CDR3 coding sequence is TGTGCCAGCAGCTTAGTAACAGGGGGCACGAACACTGAAGCTTTCTTT.

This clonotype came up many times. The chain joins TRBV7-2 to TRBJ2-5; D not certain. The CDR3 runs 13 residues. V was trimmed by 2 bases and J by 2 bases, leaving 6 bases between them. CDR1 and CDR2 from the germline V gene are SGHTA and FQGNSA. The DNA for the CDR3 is TGTGCCAGCAGCTTATATCGTCAAGAGACCCAGTACTTC. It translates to CASSLYRQETQYF.

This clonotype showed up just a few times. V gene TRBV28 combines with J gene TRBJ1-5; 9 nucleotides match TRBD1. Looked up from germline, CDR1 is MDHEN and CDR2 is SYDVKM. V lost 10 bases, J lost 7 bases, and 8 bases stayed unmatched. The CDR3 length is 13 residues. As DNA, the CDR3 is TGTGCCACCACCCGGGACAGGGCCCAGCCCCAGCATTTT. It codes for CATTRDRAQPQHF.

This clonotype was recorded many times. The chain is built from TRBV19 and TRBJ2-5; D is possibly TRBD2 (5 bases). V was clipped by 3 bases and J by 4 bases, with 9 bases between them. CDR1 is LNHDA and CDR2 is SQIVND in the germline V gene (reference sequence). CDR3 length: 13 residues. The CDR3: CASSMAGGETQYF. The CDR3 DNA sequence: TGTGCCAGTAGTATGGCCGGAGGAGAGACCCAGTACTTC.

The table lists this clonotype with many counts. The CDR3 sequence is CASSPGAQGIYEQYF. The CDR3 DNA is TGTGCCAGCAGCCCCGGGGCGCAGGGGATCTACGAGCAGTACTTC. The rearrangement links TRBV12-3 or TRBV12-4 to TRBJ2-7; D is possibly TRBD1 (6 bases). V was cut by 6 bases and J by 3 bases, with 18 bases left in between. The length of the CDR3 is 15 residues.

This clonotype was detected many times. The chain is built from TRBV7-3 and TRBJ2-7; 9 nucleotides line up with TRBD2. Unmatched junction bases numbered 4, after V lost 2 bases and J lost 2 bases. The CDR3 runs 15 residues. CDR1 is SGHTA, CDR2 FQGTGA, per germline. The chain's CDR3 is CASSLGPSGAYEQYF. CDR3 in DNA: TGTGCCAGCAGCTTAGGGCCTAGCGGGGCCTACGAGCAGTACTTC.

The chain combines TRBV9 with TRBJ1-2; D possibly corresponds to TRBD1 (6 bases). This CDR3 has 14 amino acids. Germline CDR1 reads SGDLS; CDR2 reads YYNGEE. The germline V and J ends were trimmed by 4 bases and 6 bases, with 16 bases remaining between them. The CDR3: CASSPIQGVNGYTF. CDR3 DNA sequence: TGTGCCAGCAGCCCAATACAGGGTGTGAATGGCTACACCTTC.

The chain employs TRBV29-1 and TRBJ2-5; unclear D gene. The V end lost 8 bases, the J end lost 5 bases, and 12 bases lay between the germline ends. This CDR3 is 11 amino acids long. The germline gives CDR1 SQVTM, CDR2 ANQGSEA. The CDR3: CSTGPAETQYF. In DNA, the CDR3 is TGCAGCACGGGCCCTGCGGAGACCCAGTACTTC.

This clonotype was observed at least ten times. CDR3 DNA: TGTGCCACCAGTGTTAGATATAGCAATCAGCCCCAGCATTTT. Protein: CATSVRYSNQPQHF. The chain couples TRBV24-1 to TRBJ1-5; D call uncertain. The germline V gene encodes CDR1 KGHDR and CDR2 SFDVKD. Between the trimmed V and J ends, which lost 5 bases and 0 bases, there was a span of 7 bases. The CDR3 is 14 residues long.

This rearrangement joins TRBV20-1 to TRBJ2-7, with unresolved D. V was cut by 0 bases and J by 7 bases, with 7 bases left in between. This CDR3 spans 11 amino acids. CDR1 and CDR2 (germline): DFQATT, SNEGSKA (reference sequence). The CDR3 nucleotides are TGCAGTGCTAGAGATTTGGGGGAGCAGTACTTC. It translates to CSARDLGEQYF.

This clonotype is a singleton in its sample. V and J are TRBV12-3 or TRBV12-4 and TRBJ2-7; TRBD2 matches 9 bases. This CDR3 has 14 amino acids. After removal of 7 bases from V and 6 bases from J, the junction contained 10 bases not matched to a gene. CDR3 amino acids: CASNFGLAGSEQYF. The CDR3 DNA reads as TGTGCCAGCAATTTTGGGCTAGCGGGAAGCGAGCAGTACTTC.

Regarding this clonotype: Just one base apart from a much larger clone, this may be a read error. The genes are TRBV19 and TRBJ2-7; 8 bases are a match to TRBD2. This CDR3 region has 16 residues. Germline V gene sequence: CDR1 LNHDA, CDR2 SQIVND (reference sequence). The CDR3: CGSSMFPSGSLYEQYF. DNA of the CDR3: TGTGGCAGTAGTATGTTCCCAAGCGGGAGTTTGTACGAGCAGTACTTC.

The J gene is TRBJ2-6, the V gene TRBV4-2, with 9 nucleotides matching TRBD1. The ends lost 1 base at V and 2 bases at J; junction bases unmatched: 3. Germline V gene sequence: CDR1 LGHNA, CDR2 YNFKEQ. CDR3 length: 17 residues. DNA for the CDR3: TGTGCCAGCAGCCAAGGGACAGGGGCCCCTGGGGCCAACGTCCTGACTTTC. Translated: CASSQGTGAPGANVLTF.

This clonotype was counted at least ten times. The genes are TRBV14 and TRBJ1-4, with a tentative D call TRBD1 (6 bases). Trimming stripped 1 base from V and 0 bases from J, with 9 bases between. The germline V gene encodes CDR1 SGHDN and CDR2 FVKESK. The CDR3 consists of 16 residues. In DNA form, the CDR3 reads TGTGCCAGCAGCCAAGCGGGGGGGCCAACTAATGAAAAACTGTTTTTT. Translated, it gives CASSQAGGPTNEKLFF.

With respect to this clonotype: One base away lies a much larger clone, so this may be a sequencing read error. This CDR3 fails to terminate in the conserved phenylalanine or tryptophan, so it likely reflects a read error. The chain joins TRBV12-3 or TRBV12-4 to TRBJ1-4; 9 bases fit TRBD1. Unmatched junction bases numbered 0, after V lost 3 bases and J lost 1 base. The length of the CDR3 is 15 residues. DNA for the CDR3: TGTGCCAGCAGTTTGACAGGGGGAACTAATGAAAAACTGTTTCTT. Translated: CASSLTGGTNEKLFL.

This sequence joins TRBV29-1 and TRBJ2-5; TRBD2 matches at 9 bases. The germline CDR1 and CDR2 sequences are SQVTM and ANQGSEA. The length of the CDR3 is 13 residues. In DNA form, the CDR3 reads TGCACAACGGGGGTAGCGGGAGCGGGGACCCAGTACTTC. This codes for CTTGVAGAGTQYF.